Listed here are 21 T cell receptor beta chains from one sample, sequenced in a study of control samples from healthy donors and cancer patients. Here immunoSEQ multiplex PCR was the method, and the copy in TCRdb shows in-frame clones only, minus some. The sample yields under 200,000 clones, approximately 94% seen once. The sequenced material came from blood. All receptors come from a woman aged 40 to 50 in good health.

This chain connects TRBV7-2 to TRBJ1-6; D not certain. The CDR3 consists of 19 residues. From germline, CDR1 is SGHTA and CDR2 FQGNSA. V gave up 5 bases and J gave up 7 bases, with 27 bases separating them. The CDR3: CASSLSLVLREEGNSPLHF. CDR3 bases: TGTGCCAGCAGCCTAAGCTTAGTATTGCGAGAAGAAGGGAATTCACCCCTCCACTTT.

This chain uses TRBV30 with TRBJ1-2; 8 bases map to TRBD1. Trimming at V came to 6 bases and at J to 2 bases, leaving 8 bases not matched to a gene. The V gene's germline CDR1 is GTSNPN and CDR2 SVGIG (reference sequence). This CDR3 is 14 amino acids long. CDR3 residues: CACQGDRTNYGYTF. CDR3 bases: TGTGCCTGCCAAGGGGACAGGACCAACTATGGCTACACCTTC.

The chain couples TRBV5-5 to TRBJ2-7, with 8 bases aligning to TRBD2. Unmatched junction bases numbered 4, after V lost 0 bases and J lost 2 bases. Germline loops: CDR1 SGHKS, CDR2 YYEKEE (reference sequence). The CDR3 totals 15 residues. For the CDR3, the DNA is TGTGCCAGCAGCTTGGTACTAGCGGACCCCTACGAGCAGTACTTC. Protein: CASSLVLADPYEQYF.

This clone was recorded only once. J is TRBJ1-2 and V is TRBV4-3; D might be TRBD1 (5 bases). Germline CDR1 is LGHNA and CDR2 is YSLEER. This CDR3 has 13 residues. V lost 0 bases and J lost 8, with 10 bases in between. CDR3 in amino acids: CASSQDRRDGYTF. CDR3 coding DNA: TGCGCCAGCAGCCAAGATCGCAGGGACGGCTACACCTTC.

This clone came up once. This sample also contains other DNA sequences that code for the same CDR3. This sequence joins TRBV19 and TRBJ2-5, with D tentatively TRBD1 (7 bases). Germline V gives CDR1 LNHDA, CDR2 SQIVND (reference sequence). There are 13 residues in the CDR3. The germline V and J ends were trimmed by 7 bases and 5 bases, with 14 bases remaining between them. CDR3 coding DNA: TGTGCCAGTAAGGAGGGGGCGGGGGAGACCCAGTACTTC. It translates to CASKEGAGETQYF.

The V gene is TRBV30, the J gene TRBJ1-5; 8 nucleotides align to TRBD1. CDR3 length: 14 amino acids. The junction had 4 bases not matched to a gene; V was cut back by 0 bases and J by 6 bases. The V gene's germline CDR1 is GTSNPN and CDR2 SVGIG (reference sequence). In DNA, the CDR3 is TGTGCCTGGAGTGTTGGGACAGGTCTTCAGCCCCAGCATTTT. Translation gives CAWSVGTGLQPQHF.

V is TRBV7-9 and J is TRBJ2-5; perhaps TRBD2 as D (6 bases). Germline V gives CDR1 SEHNR, CDR2 FQNEAQ (reference sequence). Between the trimmed V and J ends, which lost 5 bases and 2 bases, there was a span of 12 bases. The CDR3 totals 14 residues. CDR3 nucleotide sequence: TGTGCCAGCAGCGGGCGGGGTACACAAGAGACCCAGTACTTC. This encodes CASSGRGTQETQYF.

The gene calls are TRBV18 and TRBJ2-4, with 7 bases fitting TRBD1. The junction had 7 bases not matched to a gene; V was cut back by 2 bases and J by 0 bases. This CDR3 has 17 amino acids. Per the germline V gene, CDR1 is KGHSH and CDR2 is LQKENI. The CDR3 DNA follows: TGTGCCAGCTCACCAATCGGGACAGAGCTAGCCAAAAACATTCAGTACTTC. This encodes CASSPIGTELAKNIQYF.

V is TRBV18 and J is TRBJ1-5; tentative D call: TRBD1 (6 bases). V lost 3 bases and J lost 7, with 13 bases in between. The germline CDR1 and CDR2 sequences are KGHSH and LQKENI. This CDR3 has 14 residues. Here the CDR3 reads CASSPETGPQPQHF. In DNA form, the CDR3 reads TGTGCCAGCTCACCTGAGACAGGTCCCCAGCCCCAGCATTTT.

The genes are TRBV7-8 and TRBJ2-1; the match to TRBD2 covers 7 bases. The CDR3 extends over 16 amino acids. Germline CDR1 and CDR2: SGHVS and FQNEAQ. Trimming cost V 1 base and J 8 bases; bases outside gene matches: 11. The CDR3 loop is CASSLVGLLGGHEQFF. CDR3 sequence (DNA): TGTGCCAGCAGCTTAGTCGGTCTGCTGGGAGGGCATGAGCAGTTCTTC.

This clone was counted once. V usage is TRBV12-3 or TRBV12-4 and J usage is TRBJ2-7; D unresolved. V gave up 2 bases and J gave up 4 bases, with 6 bases separating them. The CDR3 consists of 12 residues. In DNA form, the CDR3 reads TGTGCCAGCAGTTTAAGTGCGTACGAGCAGTACTTC. It specifies CASSLSAYEQYF.

The chain has TRBV7-2 and TRBJ1-5; TRBD1 might be the D (6 bases). V dropped 5 bases and J dropped 5 bases, with 16 bases sitting between them. The CDR3 covers 15 residues. Germline V gene lookup returns CDR1 SGHTA and CDR2 FQGNSA. The CDR3 DNA sequence: TGTGCCAGCAGCCCCCGCGGGGGGCAGGATCAGCCCCAGCATTTT. Protein: CASSPRGGQDQPQHF.

The chain has TRBV4-2 and TRBJ1-6; D is possibly TRBD1 (5 bases). This CDR3 contains 17 residues. Germline V gene lookup returns CDR1 LGHNA and CDR2 YNFKEQ. The V gene lost 0 bases and the J gene lost 5 bases, with 14 bases spanning the gap. This CDR3 is CASSQEGIGTNNSPLHF. The CDR3 DNA sequence: TGTGCCAGCAGCCAAGAGGGTATAGGGACCAATAATTCACCCCTCCACTTT.

The chain is built from TRBV27 and TRBJ2-1, with D perhaps matching TRBD1 or TRBD2 (7 bases each). Germline CDR1 MNHEY, CDR2 SMNVEV (reference sequence). The CDR3 is 15 residues long. Trimming left V 4 bases short and J 4 bases short, with 14 bases between. The CDR3 is CASSSRGDRYNEQFF. CDR3 nucleotides: TGTGCCAGCAGTTCCCGGGGGGACAGATACAATGAGCAGTTCTTC.

CDR3 sequence (DNA): TGTGCCAGCAGCTCGGCCCGCGGCACGGAGACCCAGTACTTC. It is translated as CASSSARGTETQYF. This chain joins TRBV7-2 and TRBJ2-5; no clear D. Between the trimmed V and J ends, which lost 4 bases and 5 bases, there was a span of 14 bases. CDR1 is SGHTA, CDR2 FQGNSA, per germline. The CDR3 is 14 residues long.

The V and J genes are TRBV29-1 and TRBJ2-7, with D perhaps matching TRBD1 or TRBD2 (5 bases each). CDR3 size: 14 residues. Trimming shortened V by 4 bases and J by 0 bases, and 13 bases separated the two germline ends. Germline V gene sequence: CDR1 SQVTM, CDR2 ANQGSEA. DNA of the CDR3: TGCAGCGTTGCCGGGACCGTTACCTCCTACGAGCAGTACTTC. It is translated as CSVAGTVTSYEQYF.

This chain links TRBV5-5 with TRBJ2-6, with D maybe TRBD2 (5 bases). This CDR3 comprises 17 residues. Looked up from germline, CDR1 is SGHKS and CDR2 is YYEKEE (reference sequence). V lost 4 bases to trimming and J lost 0 bases, with 14 bases between them. The chain's CDR3 is CASSPLSGTSGANVLTF. DNA of the CDR3: TGTGCCAGCAGCCCTCTCAGCGGCACCTCTGGGGCCAACGTCCTGACTTTC.

The rearrangement uses TRBV6-5 and TRBJ2-7; no clear D gene. The CDR3 loop spans 12 amino acids. The germline V gene has CDR1 MNHEY and CDR2 SVGAGI. Between the trimmed V and J ends, which lost 5 bases and 5 bases, there was a span of 10 bases. For the CDR3, the DNA is TGTGCCAGCAGTCGTCAAGGCAACGAGCAGTACTTC. Residues: CASSRQGNEQYF.

The V gene is TRBV4-3, the J gene TRBJ1-6, with a tentative D call TRBD1 (6 bases). Germline V gene lookup returns CDR1 LGHNA and CDR2 YSLEER. Between the trimmed V and J ends, which lost 4 bases and 9 bases, there was a span of 13 bases. The CDR3 loop spans 14 amino acids. The CDR3, as DNA: TGCGCCAGCAGCCTACAGGGTGTTTCTTCACCCCTCCACTTT. This encodes CASSLQGVSSPLHF.

The chain links TRBV3-1 (or the pseudogene TRBV3-2) to TRBJ2-7; D may correspond to TRBD1 or TRBD2 (5 bases each). The ends were cut back, 1 base at V and 6 bases at J, with 13 bases in the middle. Germline V CDR1 and CDR2: LGHDT, YNNKEL (reference sequence). The CDR3 is 14 amino acids. This CDR3 is CASSQGGAGLEQYF. The DNA of the CDR3 is TGTGCCAGCAGCCAAGGAGGGGCAGGTCTCGAGCAGTACTTC.

This chain links TRBV5-1 with TRBJ2-3, with D unclear. The ends were cut back, 4 bases at V and 2 bases at J, with 17 bases in the middle. CDR3 length equals 16 residues. Per germline, CDR1 SGHRS and CDR2 YFSETQ. CDR3 in DNA: TGCGCCAGCAGCGCCCAGGTCGACCGCGTCACAGATACGCAGTATTTT. Its protein product is CASSAQVDRVTDTQYF.